The sequence of this TCR beta chain was determined in a study of blood T cell repertoires in COVID-19. Study in general: Nucleic acid was either cDNA or gDNA, and it came from T cells, B-cell-depleted T cells, or PBMCs.

Germline assignment: CDR1 GTSNPN and CDR2 SVGIG (reference sequence). V was shortened by 5 bases and J by 1 base, with 8 bases between the two germline ends. The CDR3 is made up of 12 amino acids. Clones were read by immunoSEQ multiplex PCR, and TCRdb kept only the in-frame ones, dropping some. The sample carries over 250,000 clones, 87% recorded once. Researchers sorted participants into cohorts using their self-reported clinical history. The sample was PBMCs or T cells enriched from blood (not recorded which). This sequence was found in a young woman who had recovered from COVID-19. The chain joins TRBV30 to TRBJ1-1; D gene uncertain. CDR3 in DNA: TGTGCCTGGGAAGTCCAGAACACTGAAGCTTTCTTT. This codes for CAWEVQNTEAFF.